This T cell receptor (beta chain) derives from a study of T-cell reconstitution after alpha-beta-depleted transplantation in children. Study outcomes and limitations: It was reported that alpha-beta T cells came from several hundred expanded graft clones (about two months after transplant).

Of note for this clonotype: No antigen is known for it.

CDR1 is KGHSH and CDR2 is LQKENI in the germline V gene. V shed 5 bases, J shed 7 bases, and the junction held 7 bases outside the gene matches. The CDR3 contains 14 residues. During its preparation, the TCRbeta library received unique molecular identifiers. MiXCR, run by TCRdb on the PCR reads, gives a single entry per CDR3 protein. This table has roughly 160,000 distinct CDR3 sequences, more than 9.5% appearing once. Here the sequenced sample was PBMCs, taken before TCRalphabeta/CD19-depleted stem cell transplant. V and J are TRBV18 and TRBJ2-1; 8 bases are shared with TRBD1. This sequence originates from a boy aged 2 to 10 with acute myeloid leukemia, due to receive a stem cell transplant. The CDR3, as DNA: TGTGCCAGCTCATCCTCGGGACAGGAAAATGAGCAGTTCTTC. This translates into CASSSSGQENEQFF.